This T cell receptor beta chain derives from a study of identical twins. Regarding the study as a whole: Models predicted less out-of-frame TCR alpha sharing in monozygotic twins than was found.

V shed 7 bases and J 7 bases; nucleotides not matched to a gene: 10. Germline loops: CDR1 SNHLY, CDR2 FYNNEI. The CDR3 totals 14 residues. This clonotype was seen repeatedly, ten times or more. Antigen: not known. TCRdb re-called the 5' RACE reads through MiXCR, storing one row per CDR3 protein. The sample yields about 890,000 distinct CDR3 sequences, approximately 13% seen once. This same sample was also taken into another study, of yellow fever vaccine responses in identical twins.

The TCR was taken from a woman aged 18-29 years in good health. Sample: PBMCs. This chain uses TRBV2 with TRBJ2-1; 7 bases align to TRBD1. CDR3 DNA sequence: TGTGCCAGCAAGGGGCAGGGGGTCCAGAATGAGCAGTTCTTC. It encodes CASKGQGVQNEQFF.